A selection of T cell receptor beta chains follows, all from one sample in a study of OX40 agonist ivuxolimab in advanced cancers. The data were produced by immunoSEQ multiplex PCR, yet TCRdb's version contains in-frame clones alone and is incomplete. The table includes about 20,000 clones, 65% to 85% detected once. This specimen consisted of CD4+ or CD8+ T cells sorted from blood, obtained in a trial of the OX40 agonist ivuxolimab. These TCRs come from an adult with an advanced solid tumor such as melanoma, head and neck, liver or kidney cancer. Both conserved end residues are part of each CDR3. The order of the fields is V gene, J gene, D gene, clone size, CDR3 protein, CDR3 DNA. A D gene is named only where the DNA matches it firmly. Expanded clones are given a class, and other clones once, few, many or no size at all.

v_call: TRBV9; j_call: TRBJ2-2; d_call: .; clone_size: .; cdr3_aa: CASSVGRSIGAASTGELFF; cdr3_nt: TGTGCCAGCAGCGTAGGGAGATCGATTGGGGCGGCGAGCACCGGGGAGCTGTTTTTT
v_call: TRBV6-1; j_call: TRBJ1-2; d_call: .; clone_size: few; cdr3_aa: CASSGPYTF; cdr3_nt: TGTGCCAGCAGCGGCCCCTACACCTTC
v_call: TRBV18; j_call: TRBJ1-1; d_call: .; clone_size: .; cdr3_aa: CASSPNRENTEAFF; cdr3_nt: TGTGCCAGCTCACCAAACAGGGAGAACACTGAAGCTTTCTTT
v_call: TRBV5-6; j_call: TRBJ1-1; d_call: .; clone_size: .; cdr3_aa: CATEGGGLDTEAFF; cdr3_nt: TGTGCCACCGAGGGGGGAGGGTTGGACACTGAAGCTTTCTTT
v_call: TRBV18; j_call: TRBJ2-5; d_call: TRBD1; clone_size: .; cdr3_aa: CASSPGTGPETQYF; cdr3_nt: TGTGCCAGCTCGCCTGGGACAGGCCCAGAGACCCAGTACTTC
v_call: TRBV7-9; j_call: TRBJ2-2; d_call: TRBD2; clone_size: .; cdr3_aa: CASSTNRLAGKQNTGELFF; cdr3_nt: TGTGCCAGCAGCACCAACCGACTAGCGGGGAAACAGAACACCGGGGAGCTGTTTTTT
v_call: TRBV6-1; j_call: TRBJ2-2; d_call: .; clone_size: .; cdr3_aa: CASSLVRVTGELFF; cdr3_nt: TGTGCCAGCAGCCTCGTAAGAGTGACCGGGGAGCTGTTTTTT
v_call: TRBV7-6; j_call: TRBJ2-6; d_call: TRBD1; clone_size: .; cdr3_aa: CASSLGQGAGVLTF; cdr3_nt: TGTGCCAGCAGCTTAGGCCAGGGGGCGGGCGTCCTGACTTTC
v_call: TRBV19; j_call: TRBJ1-2; d_call: .; clone_size: few; cdr3_aa: CASSIARRVTNYGYTF; cdr3_nt: TGTGCCAGTAGTATAGCTCGACGGGTGACTAACTATGGCTACACCTTC
v_call: TRBV5-6; j_call: TRBJ2-7; d_call: .; clone_size: .; cdr3_aa: CASSLRTYEQYF; cdr3_nt: TGTGCCAGCAGCTTGAGGACCTACGAGCAGTACTTC
v_call: TRBV5-6; j_call: TRBJ1-1; d_call: .; clone_size: .; cdr3_aa: CASSPTWAGTEAFF; cdr3_nt: TGTGCCAGCAGCCCCACATGGGCGGGCACTGAAGCTTTCTTT
v_call: TRBV19; j_call: TRBJ2-7; d_call: .; clone_size: few; cdr3_aa: CASRPDNSYEQYF; cdr3_nt: TGTGCCAGTAGACCTGACAACTCCTACGAGCAGTACTTC
v_call: TRBV11-3; j_call: TRBJ2-2; d_call: .; clone_size: medium-sized; cdr3_aa: CASSFRGGELFF; cdr3_nt: TGTGCCAGCAGCTTCAGGGGTGGAGAGCTGTTTTTT
v_call: TRBV4-1; j_call: TRBJ1-2; d_call: .; clone_size: .; cdr3_aa: CASSQGGNYGYTF; cdr3_nt: TGCGCCAGCAGCCAAGGTGGAAACTATGGCTACACCTTC
v_call: TRBV19; j_call: TRBJ1-2; d_call: .; clone_size: many; cdr3_aa: CASAPGPSGYGYTF; cdr3_nt: TGTGCCAGTGCTCCGGGGCCATCGGGCTATGGCTACACCTTC
v_call: TRBV28; j_call: TRBJ2-4; d_call: .; clone_size: .; cdr3_aa: CASSLLGREAKNIQYF; cdr3_nt: TGTGCCAGCAGTTTACTGGGGCGTGAAGCCAAAAACATTCAGTACTTC
v_call: TRBV19; j_call: TRBJ2-7; d_call: TRBD2; clone_size: .; cdr3_aa: CASSNTAGAYEQYF; cdr3_nt: TGTGCCAGTAGCAATACCGCGGGGGCCTACGAGCAGTACTTC
v_call: TRBV27; j_call: TRBJ1-2; d_call: .; clone_size: .; cdr3_aa: CASSLVPPGPDGYTF; cdr3_nt: TGTGCCAGCAGTTTAGTTCCCCCCGGGCCGGATGGCTACACCTTC
v_call: TRBV10-1; j_call: TRBJ1-2; d_call: .; clone_size: .; cdr3_aa: CASSEGQLGRGYTF; cdr3_nt: TGCGCCAGCAGTGAGGGACAGCTAGGACGCGGCTACACCTTC
v_call: TRBV6-6; j_call: TRBJ1-1; d_call: .; clone_size: .; cdr3_aa: CASTLVADRDNTEAFF; cdr3_nt: TGTGCCAGCACCCTTGTTGCTGACAGAGATAACACTGAAGCTTTCTTT
v_call: TRBV11-3; j_call: TRBJ2-3; d_call: TRBD2; clone_size: .; cdr3_aa: CASSGSGGPLVGTTDTQYF; cdr3_nt: TGTGCCAGCAGCGGGAGCGGGGGGCCCCTGGTGGGCACCACAGATACGCAGTATTTT
v_call: TRBV19; j_call: TRBJ2-1; d_call: TRBD2; clone_size: once; cdr3_aa: CASSIVAGRGGQGEQFF; cdr3_nt: TGTGCCAGTAGTATAGTGGCTGGGCGGGGGGGCCAGGGTGAGCAGTTCTTC
v_call: TRBV28; j_call: TRBJ1-1; d_call: .; clone_size: .; cdr3_aa: CTITQGMNTEAFF; cdr3_nt: TGTACCATTACCCAGGGGATGAACACTGAAGCTTTCTTT
v_call: TRBV13; j_call: TRBJ2-7; d_call: TRBD2; clone_size: .; cdr3_aa: CASTLRDGTSGGYEQYF; cdr3_nt: TGTGCCAGCACCTTAAGAGATGGGACTAGCGGGGGTTACGAGCAGTACTTC
v_call: TRBV5-1; j_call: TRBJ2-7; d_call: TRBD1; clone_size: .; cdr3_aa: CASSYDRGPYEQYF; cdr3_nt: TGCGCCAGCAGCTATGACAGGGGACCCTACGAGCAGTACTTC
v_call: TRBV7-9; j_call: TRBJ2-6; d_call: .; clone_size: .; cdr3_aa: CASTGGSGANVLTF; cdr3_nt: TGTGCCAGCACCGGGGGCTCTGGGGCCAACGTCCTGACTTTC
v_call: TRBV27; j_call: TRBJ2-2; d_call: .; clone_size: .; cdr3_aa: CASSYGSNTGELFF; cdr3_nt: TGTGCCAGCAGCTACGGGTCGAACACCGGGGAGCTGTTTTTT
v_call: TRBV9; j_call: TRBJ1-1; d_call: .; clone_size: once; cdr3_aa: CASSASRAGGTEAFF; cdr3_nt: TGTGCCAGCAGCGCCTCCAGGGCAGGAGGCACTGAAGCTTTCTTT
v_call: TRBV19; j_call: TRBJ1-1; d_call: .; clone_size: .; cdr3_aa: CASSPWGGGNTEAFF; cdr3_nt: TGTGCCAGTAGTCCATGGGGGGGCGGGAACACTGAAGCTTTCTTT
v_call: TRBV27; j_call: TRBJ2-3; d_call: .; clone_size: .; cdr3_aa: CASSSEPRGDTQYF; cdr3_nt: TGTGCCAGCAGTTCTGAACCCAGGGGAGATACGCAGTATTTT
v_call: TRBV7-6; j_call: TRBJ2-3; d_call: TRBD2; clone_size: .; cdr3_aa: CASSLEKLAGVEDTQYF; cdr3_nt: TGTGCCAGCAGCTTAGAGAAACTAGCGGGGGTGGAAGATACGCAGTATTTT
v_call: TRBV27; j_call: TRBJ2-7; d_call: TRBD2; clone_size: few; cdr3_aa: CAVGRGAYEQYF; cdr3_nt: TGTGCCGTCGGACGGGGGGCCTACGAGCAGTACTTC
v_call: TRBV5-1; j_call: TRBJ2-7; d_call: TRBD2; clone_size: .; cdr3_aa: CASSWTSGGYYEQYF; cdr3_nt: TGCGCCAGCAGCTGGACTAGCGGGGGGTACTACGAGCAGTACTTC
v_call: TRBV30; j_call: TRBJ1-6; d_call: .; clone_size: few; cdr3_aa: CAWSVPPLHF; cdr3_nt: TGTGCCTGGAGTGTACCGCCACTCCACTTT
v_call: TRBV7-9; j_call: TRBJ2-6; d_call: .; clone_size: once; cdr3_aa: CASSRVSGANVLTF; cdr3_nt: TGTGCCAGCAGCCGAGTATCTGGGGCCAACGTCCTGACTTTC
v_call: TRBV28; j_call: TRBJ1-2; d_call: .; clone_size: .; cdr3_aa: CASSLDSFYGYTF; cdr3_nt: TGTGCCAGCAGTTTGGACAGCTTCTATGGCTACACCTTC
v_call: TRBV15; j_call: TRBJ1-5; d_call: .; clone_size: many; cdr3_aa: CATQLTRQREEPQHF; cdr3_nt: TGTGCCACCCAATTAACCAGACAGCGGGAGGAGCCCCAGCATTTT
v_call: TRBV27; j_call: TRBJ2-7; d_call: TRBD2; clone_size: .; cdr3_aa: CASSLAGGGYEQYF; cdr3_nt: TGTGCCAGCAGTTTAGCGGGGGGCGGCTACGAGCAGTACTTC
v_call: TRBV19; j_call: TRBJ2-3; d_call: .; clone_size: .; cdr3_aa: CASKSTPLSSTDTQYF; cdr3_nt: TGTGCCAGTAAATCTACACCACTATCTAGCACAGATACGCAGTATTTT
v_call: TRBV2; j_call: TRBJ2-7; d_call: .; clone_size: .; cdr3_aa: CASSFFPGESYEQYF; cdr3_nt: TGTGCCAGCAGCTTTTTTCCAGGGGAGTCCTACGAGCAGTACTTC
v_call: TRBV11-2; j_call: TRBJ2-3; d_call: TRBD1; clone_size: .; cdr3_aa: CASSFRGQAFSTDTQYF; cdr3_nt: TGTGCCAGCAGCTTTCGGGGACAGGCTTTTAGCACAGATACGCAGTATTTT
v_call: TRBV7-9; j_call: TRBJ2-2; d_call: .; clone_size: .; cdr3_aa: CASSLTVNTGELFF; cdr3_nt: TGTGCCAGCAGCTTAACAGTGAACACCGGGGAGCTGTTTTTT
v_call: TRBV7-9; j_call: TRBJ1-2; d_call: .; clone_size: few; cdr3_aa: CASSGNTAGINGYTF; cdr3_nt: TGTGCCAGCAGCGGAAACACAGCCGGAATCAATGGCTACACCTTC
v_call: TRBV10-3; j_call: TRBJ2-2; d_call: .; clone_size: .; cdr3_aa: CAISESMAANTGELFF; cdr3_nt: TGTGCCATCAGTGAGTCGATGGCAGCCAACACCGGGGAGCTGTTTTTT
v_call: TRBV6-5; j_call: TRBJ1-4; d_call: .; clone_size: .; cdr3_aa: CASSSVRHRTEKLFF; cdr3_nt: TGTGCCAGCAGCTCTGTCAGGCACCGGACCGAAAAACTGTTTTTT
v_call: TRBV2; j_call: TRBJ1-5; d_call: .; clone_size: .; cdr3_aa: CASSSTTLGGIGNQPQHF; cdr3_nt: TGTGCCAGCAGCTCTACTACCCTGGGGGGTATTGGCAATCAGCCCCAGCATTTT
v_call: TRBV6-5; j_call: TRBJ2-7; d_call: .; clone_size: .; cdr3_aa: CASRAGSSYEQYF; cdr3_nt: TGTGCCAGCAGGGCTGGGAGCTCCTACGAGCAGTACTTC
v_call: TRBV5-1; j_call: TRBJ2-5; d_call: .; clone_size: .; cdr3_aa: CASSLARVGTQETQYF; cdr3_nt: TGCGCCAGCAGCTTGGCCAGGGTCGGTACACAAGAGACCCAGTACTTC
v_call: TRBV5-6; j_call: TRBJ1-5; d_call: TRBD1; clone_size: few; cdr3_aa: CASSSSTGRVQPQHF; cdr3_nt: TGTGCCAGCAGTTCGTCGACAGGGCGTGTTCAGCCCCAGCATTTT
v_call: TRBV12-5; j_call: TRBJ2-3; d_call: TRBD2; clone_size: once; cdr3_aa: CASGLARSGLAESTDTQYF; cdr3_nt: TGTGCTAGTGGTTTGGCACGATCTGGACTAGCGGAAAGCACAGATACGCAGTATTTT